This TCR beta chain was recorded in a study of OX40 agonist ivuxolimab in advanced cancers. CDR1 MDHEN and CDR2 SYDVKM come from the germline V gene. This CDR3 is built from 14 residues. J lost 6 bases, V lost 5 bases, and 7 bases had no gene match. TCRdb's copy holds only in-frame clones and misses some; the assay was immunoSEQ multiplex PCR. The repertoire has over 95,000 clones, roughly nine tenths of them found once; the top ten carry around 0.31%. This receptor was taken from an adult with an advanced solid tumor such as melanoma, head and neck, liver or kidney cancer. The chain employs TRBV28 and TRBJ2-5, with 9 bases that match TRBD2. The material was CD4+ or CD8+ T cells sorted from blood, obtained in a trial of the OX40 agonist ivuxolimab. The CDR3 protein is CASSIAGDIKTQYF. The DNA for the CDR3 is TGTGCCAGCAGTATAGCGGGAGATATAAAGACCCAGTACTTC. Full variable domain (rest looked up from reference TRBV28 and TRBJ2-5): DVKVTQSSRYLVKRTGEKVFLECVQDMDHENMFWYRQDPGLGLRLIYFSYDVKMKEKGDIPEGYSVSREKKERFSLILESASTNQTSMYLCASSIAGDIKTQYFGPGTRLLVL.